Below, 8 T cell receptor beta chains from the same sample are listed, as sequenced in a study of CD8 T cells in Susac syndrome. Random hexamers primed reverse transcription of about 0.45 to 1 ug RNA. TCRdb reanalysed the immunoSEQ multiplex PCR reads using MiXCR and keeps one entry per CDR3 protein. The sample includes about 140,000 distinct CDR3 sequences, roughly 95% seen only once; the top ten take approximately 0.11%. The sequenced sample consisted of CD4+ T cells from PBMCs. All receptors derive from a human donor with multiple sclerosis.

The chain is built from TRBV29-1 and TRBJ1-2; TRBD1 matches at 9 bases. Trimming removed 1 base from V and 7 bases from J; junction bases left unmatched: 4. This CDR3 comprises 13 residues. Germline CDR1 reads SQVTM; CDR2 reads ANQGSEA. CDR3 bases: TGCAGCGTTGAAGTACAGGGGGCTGCTGGCTACACCTTC. The encoded protein is CSVEVQGAAGYTF.

The genes are TRBV5-1 and TRBJ2-1; 7 nucleotides agree with TRBD2. After removal of 1 base from V and 9 bases from J, the junction contained 13 bases not matched to a gene. Germline V gene sequence: CDR1 SGHRS, CDR2 YFSETQ. The CDR3 consists of 16 residues. The CDR3 reads CASSLRRSGVRGEQFF. CDR3 bases: TGCGCCAGCAGCTTGAGGAGGAGCGGGGTGCGGGGTGAGCAGTTCTTC.

V usage is TRBV3-1 and J usage is TRBJ2-1; 9 nucleotides line up with TRBD2. The trim removed 2 bases at V and 4 bases at J, leaving 6 bases unmatched. Germline-derived CDR1 and CDR2 are LGHDT and YNNKEL (reference sequence). The CDR3 totals 16 residues. CDR3 residues: CASSQLGSGRYNEQFF. The CDR3 DNA reads as TGTGCCAGCAGCCAACTAGGCAGCGGGAGGTACAATGAGCAGTTCTTC.

V and J are TRBV19 and TRBJ1-5; D uncertain. The CDR3 contains 14 residues. Germline assignment: CDR1 LNHDA and CDR2 SQIVND (reference sequence). V shed 7 bases and J shed 5 bases, with 15 bases lying between them. As DNA, the CDR3 is TGTGCCAGTAACAATCCGGGTTACGATCAGCCCCAGCATTTT. It specifies CASNNPGYDQPQHF.

In DNA form, the CDR3 reads TGTGCCAGCAGCTTCCGGGACGGTTCTAATGAAAAACTGTTTTTT. This sequence encodes CASSFRDGSNEKLFF. The rearrangement joins TRBV5-4 to TRBJ1-4; perhaps TRBD1 as D (5 bases). CDR1 is SGHNT and CDR2 is YYREEE in the germline V gene (reference sequence). There are 15 residues in the CDR3. Trimming removed 2 bases from V and 3 bases from J, with 11 bases in between. The full variable domain, rest sourced from reference TRBV5-4 and TRBJ1-4, is ETGVTQSPTHLIKTRGQQVTLRCSSQSGHNTVSWYQQALGQGPQFIFQYYREEENGRGNFPPRFSGLQFPNYSSELNVNALELDDSALYLCASSFRDGSNEKLFFGSGTQLSVL.

The gene calls are TRBV3-1 and TRBJ1-4; a weak D match, TRBD1 (6 bases). Germline V gives CDR1 LGHDT, CDR2 YNNKEL (reference sequence). The CDR3 contains 16 residues. V was pared by 6 bases and J by 4 bases, with 18 bases between. CDR3 amino acids: CASRPVGGAGNEKLFF. The CDR3 nucleotides are TGTGCCAGCAGGCCCGTTGGGGGGGCTGGTAATGAAAAACTGTTTTTT.

The chain has TRBV5-4 and TRBJ2-1; D gene ambiguous. CDR1 and CDR2 from the germline V gene are SGHNT and YYREEE (reference sequence). The CDR3 runs to 14 residues. Deletions cut 0 bases from V and 5 bases from J, with 9 bases between. CDR3 DNA sequence: TGTGCCAGCAGCTTGGCCGCAAGAGACAATGAGCAGTTCTTC. Translating it yields CASSLAARDNEQFF.

The chain is built from TRBV12-3 or TRBV12-4 and TRBJ1-5; 7 bases agree with TRBD1. The length of the CDR3 is 13 residues. V was clipped by 5 bases and J by 7 bases; unmatched bases: 5. Written as DNA, the CDR3 is TGTGCCAGCAGTCGTACAGGGGAGCAGCCCCAGCATTTT. It is translated as CASSRTGEQPQHF.